This T cell receptor (beta chain) was sequenced during a study of blood T cell repertoires in COVID-19. Across the study: PBMCs, B-cell-depleted T cells, or T cells were the source of the cDNA or gDNA that made up the material.

Assay used: immunoSEQ multiplex PCR; TCRdb lists only in-frame clones, some missing. The sample lists a few hundred thousand clones, 85% to 90% occurring once. The specimen sequenced was PBMCs or T cells enriched from blood (not recorded which). This clonotype was sampled from a man aged 40-49 years who had recovered from COVID-19.

This CDR3 is CASSPSGAGNTIYF. The DNA of the CDR3 is TGTGCCAGCTCACCGTCAGGGGCTGGAAACACCATATATTTT. The rearrangement joins TRBV18 to TRBJ1-3, with D perhaps TRBD1 (6 bases). The CDR3 has 14 amino acids. Trimming cost V 3 bases and J 2 bases, with 8 bases left between them. Per germline, CDR1 KGHSH and CDR2 LQKENI.